This T cell receptor (beta chain) comes out of a study of long-term antiretroviral therapy in people with HIV. Study-wide findings and caveats: Relative to transplant donor controls, diversity remained lower despite increasing after ART.

The CDR3 consists of 15 residues. J was trimmed by 7 bases and V by 1 base; bases with no gene match: 9. In germline, CDR1 is KGHSH, CDR2 LQKENI. As for this clone: Antigen unknown.

Researchers ran immunoSEQ v3.0 at survey level. Some clones are missing from TCRdb's copy, which holds only in-frame ones; the method was immunoSEQ multiplex PCR. The sample includes about 22,000 clones, roughly 86% of them seen just once. The receptor's source is a man in his sixties with HIV. The chain employs TRBV18 and TRBJ2-7, with 8 nucleotides matching TRBD2. The starting material was unsorted PBMCs, obtained 1.3 years after starting antiretroviral therapy. The CDR3 spells CASSPRGTPGGEQYF. CDR3 sequence (DNA): TGTGCCAGCTCACCACGAGGGACCCCGGGGGGGGAGCAGTACTTC.